The sequence of this T cell receptor beta chain was determined in a study of blood T cell repertoires in COVID-19. Study details: Sites in the United States, Italy and Spain provided acute and convalescent COVID-19 samples. From T cells, B-cell-depleted T cells, or PBMCs came the material, which was cDNA or gDNA.

The V end lost 6 bases, the J end lost 3 bases, and 17 bases lay between the germline ends. This CDR3 spans 16 amino acids. Germline assignment: CDR1 SNHLY and CDR2 FYNNEI. Per the authors' pipeline: Amplification of reference gene primers was used by the study to estimate nucleated cell counts. The repertoire was sequenced with immunoSEQ multiplex PCR; TCRdb's copy has only in-frame clones and lacks some. V and J calls plus clone size are reproduced from that table; the DNA served to infer D and trimming. The table has under 200,000 clones, roughly 80% seen once. This clone occurred once. V and J are TRBV2 and TRBJ1-4; D unresolved. This TCR was recovered from a human donor in a cohort sampled during active COVID-19. The material sequenced was peripheral blood. CDR3 coding DNA: TGTGCCAGCAGCCCCCCGGCGTGGGCTTCTAATGAAAAACTGTTTTTT. It translates to CASSPPAWASNEKLFF.